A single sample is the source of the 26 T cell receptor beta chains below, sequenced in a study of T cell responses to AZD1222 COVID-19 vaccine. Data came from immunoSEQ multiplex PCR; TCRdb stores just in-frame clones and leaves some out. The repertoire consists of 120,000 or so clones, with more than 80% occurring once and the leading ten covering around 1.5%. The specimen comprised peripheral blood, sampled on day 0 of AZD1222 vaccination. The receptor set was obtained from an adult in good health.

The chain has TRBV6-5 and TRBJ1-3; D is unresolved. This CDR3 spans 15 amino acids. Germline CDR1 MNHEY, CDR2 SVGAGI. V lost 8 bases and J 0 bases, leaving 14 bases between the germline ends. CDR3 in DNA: TGTGCCAGCTCCACGTGGGATACCTCTGGAAACACCATATATTTT. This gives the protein CASSTWDTSGNTIYF.

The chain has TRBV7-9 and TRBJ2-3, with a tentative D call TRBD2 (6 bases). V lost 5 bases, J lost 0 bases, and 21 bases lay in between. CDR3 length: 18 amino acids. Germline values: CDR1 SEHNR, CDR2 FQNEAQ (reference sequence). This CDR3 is CASSTKLSSADSTDTQYF. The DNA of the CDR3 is TGTGCCAGCAGCACAAAGCTGTCTAGCGCAGATAGCACAGATACGCAGTATTTT. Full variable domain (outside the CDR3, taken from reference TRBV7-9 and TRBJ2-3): DTGVSQNPRHKITKRGQNVTFRCDPISEHNRLYWYRQTLGQGPEFLTYFQNEAQLEKSRLLSDRFSAERPKGSFSTLEIQRTEQGDSAMYLCASSTKLSSADSTDTQYFGPGTRLTVL.

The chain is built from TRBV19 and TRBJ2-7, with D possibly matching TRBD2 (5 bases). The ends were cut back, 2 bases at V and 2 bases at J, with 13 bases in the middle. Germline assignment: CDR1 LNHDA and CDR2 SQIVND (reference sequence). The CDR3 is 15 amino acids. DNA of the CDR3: TGTGCCAGTAGTATATATCCTGGGGAGACCTACGAGCAGTACTTC. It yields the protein CASSIYPGETYEQYF.

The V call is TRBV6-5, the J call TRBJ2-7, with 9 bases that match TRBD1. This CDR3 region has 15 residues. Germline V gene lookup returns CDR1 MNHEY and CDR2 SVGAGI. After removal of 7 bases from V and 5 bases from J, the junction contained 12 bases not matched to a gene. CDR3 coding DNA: TGTGCCAGCACCAAACCGGGGGACAGGGTCCACGAGCAGTACTTC. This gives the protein CASTKPGDRVHEQYF.

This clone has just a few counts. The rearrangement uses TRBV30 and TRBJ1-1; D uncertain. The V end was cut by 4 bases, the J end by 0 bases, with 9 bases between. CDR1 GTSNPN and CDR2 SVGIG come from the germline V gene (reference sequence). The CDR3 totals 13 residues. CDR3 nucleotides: TGTGCCTGGACCAGAAGGATGAACACTGAAGCTTTCTTT. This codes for CAWTRRMNTEAFF.

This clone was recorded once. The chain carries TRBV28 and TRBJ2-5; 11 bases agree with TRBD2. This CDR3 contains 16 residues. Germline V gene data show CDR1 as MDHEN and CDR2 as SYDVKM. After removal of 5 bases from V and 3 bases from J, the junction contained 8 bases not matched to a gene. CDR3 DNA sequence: TGTGCCAGCAGTCCTCCTCGACTAGCGGGAAAAGAGACCCAGTACTTC. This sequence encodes CASSPPRLAGKETQYF.

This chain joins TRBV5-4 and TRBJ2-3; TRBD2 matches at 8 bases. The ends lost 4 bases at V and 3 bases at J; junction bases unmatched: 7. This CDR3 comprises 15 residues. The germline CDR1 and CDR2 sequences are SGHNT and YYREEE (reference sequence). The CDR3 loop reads CASSPGLAGTDTQYF. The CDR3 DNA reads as TGTGCCAGCAGCCCAGGACTAGCTGGGACAGATACGCAGTATTTT.

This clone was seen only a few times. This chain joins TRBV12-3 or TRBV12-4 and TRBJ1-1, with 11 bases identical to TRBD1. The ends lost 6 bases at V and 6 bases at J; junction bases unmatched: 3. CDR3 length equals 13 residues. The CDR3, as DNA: TGTGCCAGCAGCTTGGGACAGGGGGCTGAAGCTTTCTTT. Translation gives CASSLGQGAEAFF.

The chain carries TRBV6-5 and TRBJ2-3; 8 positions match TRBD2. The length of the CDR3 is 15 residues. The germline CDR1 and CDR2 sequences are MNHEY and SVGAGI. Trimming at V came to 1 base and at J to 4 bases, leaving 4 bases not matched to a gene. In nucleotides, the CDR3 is TGTGCCAGCAGTTACTGGGGACTAGTTTCAGATACGCAGTATTTT. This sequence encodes CASSYWGLVSDTQYF.

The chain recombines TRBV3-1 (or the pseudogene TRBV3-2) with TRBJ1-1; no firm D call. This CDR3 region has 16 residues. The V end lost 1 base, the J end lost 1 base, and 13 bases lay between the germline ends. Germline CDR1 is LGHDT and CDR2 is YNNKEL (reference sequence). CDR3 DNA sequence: TGTGCCAGCAGCCAAGCATCGGTCTCGGGGAACACTGAAGCTTTCTTT. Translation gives CASSQASVSGNTEAFF.

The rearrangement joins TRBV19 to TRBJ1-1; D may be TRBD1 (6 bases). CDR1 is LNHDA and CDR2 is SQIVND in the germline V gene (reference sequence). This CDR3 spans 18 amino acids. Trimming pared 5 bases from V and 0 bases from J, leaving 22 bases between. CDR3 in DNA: TGTGCCAGTAGTCCGCAACTCGGGGGACAACTTATGAACACTGAAGCTTTCTTT. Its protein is CASSPQLGGQLMNTEAFF.

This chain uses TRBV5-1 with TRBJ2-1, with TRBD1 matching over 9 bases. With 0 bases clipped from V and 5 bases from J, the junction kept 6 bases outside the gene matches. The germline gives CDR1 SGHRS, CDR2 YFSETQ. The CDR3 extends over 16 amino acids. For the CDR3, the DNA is TGCGCCAGCAGCTTGGTCGGGACAGGGCGAAACAATGAGCAGTTCTTC. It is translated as CASSLVGTGRNNEQFF.

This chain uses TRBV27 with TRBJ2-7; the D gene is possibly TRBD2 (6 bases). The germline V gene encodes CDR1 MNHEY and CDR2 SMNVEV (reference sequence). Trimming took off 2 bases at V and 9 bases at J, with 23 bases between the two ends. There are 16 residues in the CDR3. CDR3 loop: CASSLSFGGIMIGQYF. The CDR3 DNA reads TGTGCCAGCAGTTTAAGTTTTGGGGGGATCATGATCGGGCAGTACTTC.

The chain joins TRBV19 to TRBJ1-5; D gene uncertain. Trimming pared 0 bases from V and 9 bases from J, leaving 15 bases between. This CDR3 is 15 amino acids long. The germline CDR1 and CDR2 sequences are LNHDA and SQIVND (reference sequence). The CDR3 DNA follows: TGTGCCAGTAGTATAGATCGCGAAGGACTCCGGCCCCAGCATTTT. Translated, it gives CASSIDREGLRPQHF.

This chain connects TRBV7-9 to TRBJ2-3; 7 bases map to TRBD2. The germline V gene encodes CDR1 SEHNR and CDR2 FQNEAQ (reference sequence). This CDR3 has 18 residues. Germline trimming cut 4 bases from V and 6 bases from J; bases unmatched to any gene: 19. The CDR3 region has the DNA TGTGCCAGCAGCTGGCTCGGGGGATCGGGAGGAGCCCCGGATACGCAGTATTTT. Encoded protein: CASSWLGGSGGAPDTQYF.

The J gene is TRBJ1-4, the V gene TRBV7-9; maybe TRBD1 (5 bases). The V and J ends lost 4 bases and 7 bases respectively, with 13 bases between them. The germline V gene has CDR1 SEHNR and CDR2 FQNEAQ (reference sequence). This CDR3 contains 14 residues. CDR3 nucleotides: TGTGCCAGCAGCTCCGCCCGAAGGGGTGAAAAACTGTTTTTT. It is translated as CASSSARRGEKLFF.

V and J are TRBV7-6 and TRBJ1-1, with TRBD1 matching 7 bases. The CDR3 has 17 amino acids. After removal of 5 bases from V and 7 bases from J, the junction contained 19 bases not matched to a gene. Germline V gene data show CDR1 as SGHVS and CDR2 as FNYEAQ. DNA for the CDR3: TGTGCCAGCAGCCCCCGCGTAGTGGTCGACAGGGTAAATGAAGCTTTCTTT. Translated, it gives CASSPRVVVDRVNEAFF.

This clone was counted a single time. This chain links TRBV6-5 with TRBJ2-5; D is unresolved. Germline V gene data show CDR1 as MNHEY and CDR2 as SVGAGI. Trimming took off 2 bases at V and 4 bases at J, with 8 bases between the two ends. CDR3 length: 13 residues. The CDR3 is CASSYGSPETQYF. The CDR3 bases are TGTGCCAGCAGTTACGGGTCCCCAGAGACCCAGTACTTC.

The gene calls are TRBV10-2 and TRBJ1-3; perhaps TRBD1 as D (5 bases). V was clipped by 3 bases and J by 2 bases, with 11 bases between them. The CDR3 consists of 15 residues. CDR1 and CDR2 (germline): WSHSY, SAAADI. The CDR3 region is CASSDLGPPGNTIYF. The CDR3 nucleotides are TGCGCCAGCAGTGACCTGGGGCCCCCTGGAAACACCATATATTTT.

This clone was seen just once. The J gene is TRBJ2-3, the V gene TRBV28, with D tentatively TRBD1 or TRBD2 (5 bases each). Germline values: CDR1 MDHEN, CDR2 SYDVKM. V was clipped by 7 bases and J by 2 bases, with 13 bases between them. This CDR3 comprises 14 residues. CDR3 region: CASTSGGSTDTQYF. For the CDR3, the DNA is TGTGCCAGCACCTCTGGGGGTTCCACAGATACGCAGTATTTT. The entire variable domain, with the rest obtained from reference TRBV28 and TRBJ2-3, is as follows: DVKVTQSSRYLVKRTGEKVFLECVQDMDHENMFWYRQDPGLGLRLIYFSYDVKMKEKGDIPEGYSVSREKKERFSLILESASTNQTSMYLCASTSGGSTDTQYFGPGTRLTVL.

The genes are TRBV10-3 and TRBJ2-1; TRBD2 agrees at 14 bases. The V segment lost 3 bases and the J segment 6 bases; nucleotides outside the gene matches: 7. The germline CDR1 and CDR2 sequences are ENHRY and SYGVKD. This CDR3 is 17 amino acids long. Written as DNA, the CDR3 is TGTGCCATCAGTGACACTCTCGGGACTAGCGGGAGCAATGAGCAGTTCTTC. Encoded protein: CAISDTLGTSGSNEQFF.

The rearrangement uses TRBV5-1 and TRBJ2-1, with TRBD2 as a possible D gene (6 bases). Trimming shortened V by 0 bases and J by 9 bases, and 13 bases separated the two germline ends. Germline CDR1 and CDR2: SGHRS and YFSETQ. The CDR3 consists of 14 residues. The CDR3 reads CASSLAGEVTEQFF. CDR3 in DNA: TGCGCCAGCAGCTTGGCGGGAGAGGTCACTGAGCAGTTCTTC.

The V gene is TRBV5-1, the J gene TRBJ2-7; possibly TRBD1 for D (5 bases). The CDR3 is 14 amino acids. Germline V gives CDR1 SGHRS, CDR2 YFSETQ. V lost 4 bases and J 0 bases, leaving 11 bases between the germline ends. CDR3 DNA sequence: TGCGCCAGCAGCCAGACAGAGACCTCCTACGAGCAGTACTTC. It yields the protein CASSQTETSYEQYF.

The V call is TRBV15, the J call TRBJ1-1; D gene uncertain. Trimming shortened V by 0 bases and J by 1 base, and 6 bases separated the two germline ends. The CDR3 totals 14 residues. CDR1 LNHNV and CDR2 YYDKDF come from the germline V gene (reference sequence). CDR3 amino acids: CATSRDLGNTEAFF. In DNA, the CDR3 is TGTGCCACCAGCAGAGATCTGGGGAACACTGAAGCTTTCTTT.

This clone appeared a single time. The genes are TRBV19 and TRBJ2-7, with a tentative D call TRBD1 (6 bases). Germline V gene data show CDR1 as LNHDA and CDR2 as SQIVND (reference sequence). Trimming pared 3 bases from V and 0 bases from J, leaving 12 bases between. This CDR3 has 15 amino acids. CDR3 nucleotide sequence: TGTGCCAGTAGTATGGGGGCCCCACCCTCCTACGAGCAGTACTTC. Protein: CASSMGAPPSYEQYF.

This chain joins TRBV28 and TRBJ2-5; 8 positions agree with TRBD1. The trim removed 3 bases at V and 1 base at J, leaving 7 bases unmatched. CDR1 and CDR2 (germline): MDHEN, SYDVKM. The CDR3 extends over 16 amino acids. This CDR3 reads CASSLVGQASQETQYF. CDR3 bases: TGTGCCAGCAGTTTGGTGGGACAGGCGAGCCAAGAGACCCAGTACTTC.